The 5 T cell receptor beta chains reported below all come from one sample, sequenced in a study of blood T cell repertoires in COVID-19. Clones were read by immunoSEQ multiplex PCR, and TCRdb kept only the in-frame ones, dropping some. The sample contains nearly 250,000 clones, approximately 90% of which appear only once. The specimen sequenced was PBMCs or T cells enriched from blood (not recorded which). The receptors originated from a man in his fifties or sixties who had been exposed to COVID-19.

V usage is TRBV4-2 and J usage is TRBJ2-7, with D uncertain. The CDR3 covers 12 residues. The V gene's germline CDR1 is LGHNA and CDR2 YNFKEQ. V gave up 4 bases and J gave up 4 bases, with 8 bases separating them. In nucleotides, the CDR3 is TGTGCCAGCAGCCGTAACAGATACGAGCAGTACTTC. Amino acids: CASSRNRYEQYF.

The chain joins TRBV3-1 (or the pseudogene TRBV3-2) to TRBJ2-5; D is perhaps TRBD2 (5 bases). Germline V CDR1 and CDR2: LGHDT, YNNKEL (reference sequence). The germline V and J ends were trimmed by 0 bases and 3 bases, with 14 bases remaining between them. The CDR3 runs 16 residues. The CDR3 loop reads CASSQDRGFVEETQYF. The CDR3 nucleotides are TGTGCCAGCAGCCAAGATCGGGGTTTCGTGGAAGAGACCCAGTACTTC.

The chain uses TRBV7-9 and TRBJ1-2; the D is unclear. Germline V gene data show CDR1 as SEHNR and CDR2 as FQNEAQ (reference sequence). V lost 3 bases and J 3 bases, leaving 2 bases between the germline ends. The CDR3 contains 11 residues. CDR3 region: CASSFDYGYTF. CDR3 coding DNA: TGTGCCAGCAGCTTCGACTATGGCTACACCTTC.

The chain has TRBV6-5 and TRBJ2-1; 14 nucleotides match TRBD2. The CDR3 length is 16 residues. Germline lookup yields CDR1 MNHEY and CDR2 SVGAGI. V shed 4 bases and J 10 bases; nucleotides not matched to a gene: 9. The CDR3, as DNA: TGTGCCAGCAGTTCCCCGACTAGCGGGAGGGCCTGGGAGCAGTTCTTC. Translated, it gives CASSSPTSGRAWEQFF.

CDR3 protein: CSVEGPIGLAGEYEQYF. CDR3 nucleotide sequence: TGCAGCGTTGAGGGTCCTATAGGACTAGCGGGAGAATACGAGCAGTACTTC. This sequence joins TRBV29-1 and TRBJ2-7; TRBD2 matches 13 bases. V lost 3 bases, J lost 4 bases, and 12 bases stayed unmatched. CDR1 and CDR2 from the germline V gene are SQVTM and ANQGSEA. The CDR3 extends over 17 amino acids.